The TCR beta chain described here comes from a study of Ad26.COV2.S vaccination and SARS-CoV-2 variants. Background on the study: Dosing was one shot or two shots 56 days apart.

Libraries were prepared by immunoSEQ multiplex PCR; TCRdb keeps only in-frame clonotypes and omits some of them. The sample lists some 270,000 clones, 87% occurring once. This clone occurred once. This CDR3 is also generated by other DNA sequences in the sample. The CDR3 is 13 residues long. Germline CDR1 and CDR2: GTSNPN and SVGIG (reference sequence). V lost 0 bases, J lost 1 base, and 4 bases lay in between. Treatment given: some 20 received Ad26.COV2.S at low or high dose, single or two shots; roughly five received placebo; per-sample allocation not given. Day 63 following the first vaccine or placebo injection was when the samples were taken.

This rearrangement joins TRBV30 to TRBJ1-5, with D uncertain. The TCR originated in a person between 18 and 59 years old who received the Ad26.COV2.S COVID-19 vaccine or a placebo. The source material was peripheral blood, sampled in a trial of Ad26.COV2.S vaccine versus placebo. This CDR3 reads CAWSVGSNQPQHF. The CDR3 DNA reads as TGTGCCTGGAGTGTTGGCAGCAATCAGCCCCAGCATTTT.